The T cell receptor (beta chain) described here comes from a study of STAT5B mutations in CD4+ large granular lymphocyte leukemia. A remark on this clone: Antigen: not known.

Clones were read by immunoSEQ multiplex PCR, and TCRdb kept only the in-frame ones, dropping some. The sample has more than 7,500 clones, around 85% seen once; the top ten hold roughly 70%. CDR3 length: 15 amino acids. Germline assignment: CDR1 SGHRS and CDR2 YFSETQ. V dropped 0 bases and J dropped 6 bases, with 13 bases sitting between them. Broader study findings: Data were not HLA-matched across samples.

The TCR originated in a man aged 55 to 70 with CD4+ T-cell large granular lymphocyte leukemia. The V gene is TRBV5-1, the J gene TRBJ2-1, with a possible D match to TRBD2 (6 bases). Sequenced material: PBMCs. The CDR3 region is CASSLGEADVNEQFF. DNA of the CDR3: TGCGCCAGCAGCTTGGGGGAGGCCGATGTCAATGAGCAGTTCTTC.